The 23 T cell receptor beta chains below were found in one sample sequenced in a study of CD8+CD57+ T cells in acquired aplastic anemia. Genomic DNA constituted the template upon which TCR beta VDJ and CDR3 profiling was performed. Via MiXCR, TCRdb re-called the reads, giving one row per CDR3 protein. In the table there are some 240,000 distinct CDR3 sequences, approximately 35% of which are singletons. The sample consisted of sorted CD4+, CD8+, or CD8+CD57+ T cells (not recorded which) from PBMCs. The receptors originated from a human donor in good health, serving as a control.

This clonotype was seen only once. The chain is built from TRBV20-1 and TRBJ2-4; 8 nucleotides line up with TRBD2. CDR1 is DFQATT, CDR2 SNEGSKA, per germline (reference sequence). With V trimmed by 6 bases and J by 5 bases, 12 bases remained unmatched. The CDR3 sequence is 15 residues long. In nucleotides, the CDR3 is TGCAGTGCCGGAAGACTAGCGCGGGGGCAAAACATTCAGTACTTC. Translating it yields CSAGRLARGQNIQYF.

Of note for this clonotype: This may arise from a read error, as a much more abundant clone is one base away. This chain connects TRBV5-1 to TRBJ2-2; no reliable D call. This CDR3 spans 12 amino acids. V was cut by 3 bases and J by 8 bases, with 8 bases left in between. Germline V gene sequence: CDR1 SGHRS, CDR2 YFSETQ. The CDR3 DNA sequence: TGCGCCAGCAGCTCGAGATGGGGGGAGCTGTTTTTT. Protein sequence: CASSSRWGELFF.

This clonotype was recorded at least ten times. The rearrangement links TRBV2 to TRBJ2-7, with TRBD1 matching 7 bases. Germline CDR1 is SNHLY and CDR2 is FYNNEI. V lost 3 bases to trimming and J lost 1 base; unmatched junction nucleotides: 18. CDR3 length: 19 amino acids. The CDR3 loop reads CASSDTGRGGRFDSYEQYF. CDR3 sequence (DNA): TGTGCCAGCAGTGACACGGGGCGAGGGGGCCGCTTCGATTCCTACGAGCAGTACTTC.

With regard to this clonotype: With a much larger clone just one base away, this may be a read error. The chain combines TRBV7-9 with TRBJ2-5; D is ambiguous. This CDR3 region has 12 residues. Germline V gives CDR1 SEHNR, CDR2 FQNEAQ (reference sequence). CDR3: CASSWYQEAQYF. The CDR3 nucleotides are TGTGCCAGCAGCTGGTACCAAGAGGCCCAGTACTTC.

Ten or more counts support this clonotype. J is TRBJ2-7 and V is TRBV19; 7 nucleotides align to TRBD1. Germline V gene lookup returns CDR1 LNHDA and CDR2 SQIVND (reference sequence). This CDR3 comprises 15 residues. Trimming removed 5 bases from V and 4 bases from J; junction bases left unmatched: 11. CDR3 amino acids: CASSPQQGIWYEQYF. CDR3 nucleotide sequence: TGTGCCAGTAGTCCGCAACAGGGGATCTGGTACGAGCAGTACTTC.

This clonotype was observed many times. The rearrangement uses TRBV12-3 or TRBV12-4 and TRBJ2-7; 10 positions match TRBD2. The J segment lost 9 bases and the V segment lost 2 bases, leaving 10 bases of the junction unmatched. CDR3 length equals 15 residues. The CDR3 protein is CASSLQRGGPSVQYF. The DNA for the CDR3 is TGTGCCAGCAGTTTACAGCGGGGGGGGCCTTCCGTGCAGTACTTC.

The rearrangement joins TRBV7-9 to TRBJ2-7; the match to TRBD1 covers 7 bases. The V gene's germline CDR1 is SEHNR and CDR2 FQNEAQ (reference sequence). V trimming: 4 bases; J trimming: 3 bases; junction bases outside the gene matches: 6. The CDR3 covers 14 residues. The CDR3 nucleotides are TGTGCCAGCAGCTCCCTGACAGGGTACTACGAGCAGTACTTC. Translating it yields CASSSLTGYYEQYF.

This clonotype was observed at least ten times. The genes are TRBV7-9 and TRBJ1-2, with D possibly being TRBD1 (6 bases). Germline loops: CDR1 SEHNR, CDR2 FQNEAQ (reference sequence). V was pared by 1 base and J by 3 bases, with 12 bases between. This CDR3 comprises 15 residues. The CDR3 bases are TGTGCCAGCAGCTTAGTACCGGGGGCGGACTATGGCTACACCTTC. It yields the protein CASSLVPGADYGYTF.

This rearrangement joins TRBV7-9 to TRBJ2-7; maybe TRBD1 (5 bases). V lost 1 base and J 10 bases, leaving 8 bases between the germline ends. Germline-derived CDR1 and CDR2 are SEHNR and FQNEAQ (reference sequence). This CDR3 is built from 11 residues. The CDR3 sequence: CASSLDRHQYF. As DNA, the CDR3 is TGTGCCAGCAGCTTAGACAGGCACCAGTACTTC. The whole variable domain, filled in from reference TRBV7-9 and TRBJ2-7, reads DTGVSQNPRHKITKRGQNVTFRCDPISEHNRLYWYRQTLGQGPEFLTYFQNEAQLEKSRLLSDRFSAERPKGSFSTLEIQRTEQGDSAMYLCASSLDRHQYFGPGTRLTVT.

The chain combines TRBV18 with TRBJ1-6; maybe TRBD1 (5 bases). Germline CDR1 KGHSH, CDR2 LQKENI. With 2 bases removed from V and 7 bases from J, the gap between germline ends came to 12 bases. This CDR3 has 15 amino acids. In DNA, the CDR3 is TGTGCCAGCTCACCATCCGGGGGGGGGAATTCACCCCTCCACTTT. It yields the protein CASSPSGGGNSPLHF.

The chain recombines TRBV6-5 with TRBJ2-3; 8 nucleotides line up with TRBD2. Germline V gene data show CDR1 as MNHEY and CDR2 as SVGAGI. The CDR3 covers 16 residues. Trimming took 7 bases from V and 3 from J; bases not matched to a gene: 12. The CDR3 loop is CASKRGRLAGTDTQYF. CDR3 bases: TGTGCCAGCAAGAGGGGGAGGCTAGCGGGTACAGATACGCAGTATTTT.

This clonotype was seen at least ten times. The V and J genes are TRBV19 and TRBJ1-4; tentative D call: TRBD1 (6 bases). CDR3 length: 17 amino acids. In germline, CDR1 is LNHDA, CDR2 SQIVND (reference sequence). V dropped 3 bases and J dropped 5 bases, with 19 bases sitting between them. The CDR3 loop is CASSITFLDSPNEKLFF. CDR3 nucleotide sequence: TGTGCCAGTAGTATTACGTTTCTGGACAGCCCAAATGAAAAACTGTTTTTT. Looking up the rest from reference TRBV19 and TRBJ1-4 gives the full variable domain: DGGITQSPKYLFRKEGQNVTLSCEQNLNHDAMYWYRQDPGQGLRLIYYSQIVNDFQKGDIAEGYSVSREKKESFPLTVTSAQKNPTAFYLCASSITFLDSPNEKLFFGSGTQLSVL.

This clonotype showed up just once. J is TRBJ1-1 and V is TRBV7-9; the match to TRBD1 covers 8 bases. Germline V gives CDR1 SEHNR, CDR2 FQNEAQ (reference sequence). The CDR3 contains 15 residues. J was trimmed by 3 bases and V by 1 base; bases with no gene match: 4. The CDR3 nucleotides read TGTGCCAGCAGCTTAGACCGGACAGGGTACACTGAAGCTTTCTTT. It yields the protein CASSLDRTGYTEAFF.

The rearrangement joins TRBV12-3 or TRBV12-4 to TRBJ2-7, with D possibly matching TRBD1 (6 bases). This CDR3 is 14 amino acids long. V was clipped by 3 bases and J by 2 bases, with 11 bases between them. CDR3 amino acids: CASSFFRGPYEQYF. The DNA of the CDR3 is TGTGCCAGCAGTTTTTTCAGGGGACCCTACGAGCAGTACTTC.

The gene calls are TRBV24-1 and TRBJ2-5; 8 nucleotides line up with TRBD2. The V gene's germline CDR1 is KGHDR and CDR2 SFDVKD. This CDR3 is 16 amino acids long. Unmatched junction bases numbered 11, after V lost 4 bases and J lost 5 bases. The CDR3 is CATSEAGVRLGETQYF. In DNA, the CDR3 is TGTGCCACCAGTGAAGCGGGAGTGCGGTTGGGGGAGACCCAGTACTTC.

This clonotype showed up many times. The genes are TRBV10-3 and TRBJ1-2; perhaps TRBD1 as D (5 bases). In germline, CDR1 is ENHRY, CDR2 SYGVKD. This CDR3 region has 15 residues. Deletions cut 0 bases from V and 4 bases from J, with 12 bases between. The CDR3: CAISESGAYSYGYTF. The CDR3 bases are TGTGCCATCAGTGAGTCAGGGGCTTATAGCTATGGCTACACCTTC.

This clonotype was counted between two and nine times. This chain joins TRBV25-1 and TRBJ2-3; TRBD2 matches at 7 bases. V was pared by 5 bases and J by 6 bases, with 2 bases of the junction left unmatched. CDR3 size: 12 residues. CDR1 and CDR2 from the germline V gene are MGHDK and SYGVNS. The CDR3 sequence is CASSQGGDTQYF. CDR3 sequence (DNA): TGTGCCAGCAGTCAGGGAGGGGATACGCAGTATTTT.

The chain links TRBV6-1 to TRBJ1-4; possibly TRBD1 for D (5 bases). Germline values: CDR1 MNHNS, CDR2 SASEGT. V lost 6 bases and J lost 3, with 11 bases in between. The CDR3 consists of 14 residues. The CDR3 coding sequence is TGTGCCAGCAGCGAGGGACGGGCTAATGAAAAACTGTTTTTT. Its protein is CASSEGRANEKLFF.

With respect to this clonotype: A read error may account for a junction end that differs from germline. The CDR3 sequence is CAPRDNSYEQYF. As DNA, the CDR3 is TGTGCCCCCAGGGACAACTCCTACGAGCAGTACTTC. J is TRBJ2-7 and V is TRBV24-1; perhaps TRBD1 as D (6 bases). The CDR3 consists of 12 residues. Germline assignment: CDR1 KGHDR and CDR2 SFDVKD.

About this clonotype itself: A single base separates this from a much larger clone, so it may be a read error. No conserved phenylalanine or tryptophan ends this CDR3, so it is likely a read error. The chain carries TRBV12-3 or TRBV12-4 and TRBJ1-6; D not certain. Trimming left V 5 bases short and J 6 bases short, with 5 bases between. The CDR3 loop spans 12 amino acids. The CDR3 here is CASSDLNSPLHS. The CDR3, as DNA: TGTGCCAGCAGTGACCTTAATTCACCCCTCCACTCT.

This clonotype came up many times. The rearrangement links TRBV11-2 to TRBJ2-3, with 8 bases lining up with TRBD1. The V gene's germline CDR1 is SGHAT and CDR2 FQNNGV. With V trimmed by 5 bases and J by 2 bases, 6 bases remained unmatched. The CDR3 is made up of 15 amino acids. The DNA for the CDR3 is TGTGCCAGCAGCAGAGGACAGGGAAACACAGATACGCAGTATTTT. This encodes CASSRGQGNTDTQYF.

In regard to this clonotype: A much larger clonotype is one base distant, so this may be a read error. The CDR3 DNA sequence: TGTGCCAGCAGCTTAAACGGGGATGGTGTTGAAGCTTTCTTT. This encodes CASSLNGDGVEAFF. V gene TRBV13 combines with J gene TRBJ1-1; D call uncertain. The germline V gene encodes CDR1 PRHDT and CDR2 FYEKMQ (reference sequence). Deletions cut 2 bases from V and 7 bases from J, with 14 bases between. The CDR3 covers 14 residues.

This rearrangement joins TRBV19 to TRBJ1-5; D is ambiguous. From germline, CDR1 is LNHDA and CDR2 SQIVND (reference sequence). The CDR3 is 15 amino acids. The ends were cut back, 0 bases at V and 7 bases at J, with 13 bases in the middle. The CDR3 DNA is TGTGCCAGTAGTATAGATCTTTCGTCAAACCAGCCCCAGCATTTT. Translating gives CASSIDLSSNQPQHF.